The clone carrying this T cell receptor beta chain was observed a few times. This sample is part of a study of blood T cells in healthy people across ages. A second PCR, run for about 6 to 12 cycles, used a sample-barcoded 5' primer plus a J-beta primer mix. A single record per CDR3 protein comes from TCRdb applying MiXCR to the 5' RACE reads. Here the sample spans over a million distinct CDR3 sequences, around 42% being singletons. This CDR3 has 19 amino acids. V trimming: 0 bases; J trimming: 4 bases; junction bases outside the gene matches: 14. Germline CDR1 DFQATT, CDR2 SNEGSKA (reference sequence).

The sequence was collected from a woman between 18 and 30 years old in good health. This rearrangement joins TRBV20-1 to TRBJ1-6; 8 nucleotides line up with TRBD1. Specimen: blood. The CDR3 nucleotides are TGCAGTGCTAGAGATCGCGTTGCAGGACAGGGCGAGTATAATTCACCCCTCCACTTT. Translating gives CSARDRVAGQGEYNSPLHF.